Listed below are T cell receptor beta chains from one sample, sequenced in a study of technical replicates of blood from a few donors. The protocol was immunoSEQ multiplex PCR, while the TCRdb copy is restricted to in-frame clones and leaves out a portion. The data contain approximately 76,000 clones, approximately 83% of them singletons. The sample was PBMCs. These TCRs come from a human donor in good health. Some clones in this sample may be carry-over from other donors' samples. CDR3s include the opening cysteine and the closing phenylalanine or tryptophan. Each record gives: J gene, clone size, D gene, V gene, CDR3 protein, CDR3 DNA. A D gene is named only where the DNA matches it firmly. Rows give clone size only sometimes, using once, few, many, or a class for an expanded clone.

TRBJ1-1 | . | . | TRBV5-6 | CASSPGAAAEAFF | TGTGCCAGCAGCCCGGGTGCAGCGGCTGAAGCTTTCTTT
TRBJ2-2 | . | . | TRBV2 | CASSELWGVSRELFF | TGTGCCAGCAGTGAGTTATGGGGCGTTAGCCGGGAGCTGTTTTTT
TRBJ1-3 | few | . | TRBV9 | CASSVVSGTGNTIYF | TGTGCCAGCAGCGTAGTATCCGGGACTGGAAACACCATATATTTT
TRBJ2-5 | . | TRBD2 | TRBV5-1 | CASSLGTTQETQYF | TGCGCCAGCAGCCTGGGGACTACCCAAGAGACCCAGTACTTC
TRBJ2-5 | . | TRBD2 | TRBV5-1 | CASSSRLATEETQYF | TGCGCCAGCAGCTCCCGACTAGCCACCGAGGAGACCCAGTACTTC
TRBJ2-1 | . | . | TRBV4-3 | CASSQEAGGDEQFF | TGCGCCAGCAGCCAAGAGGCCGGAGGAGATGAGCAGTTCTTC
TRBJ1-4 | . | TRBD1 | TRBV27 | CASKRGTGESSRGEKLFF | TGTGCCAGCAAACGGGGGACAGGGGAGAGTTCGAGGGGTGAAAAACTGTTTTTT
TRBJ1-1 | . | . | TRBV7-8 | CASSLPGEAFF | TGTGCCAGCAGCTTGCCGGGTGAAGCTTTCTTT
TRBJ2-7 | . | TRBD2 | TRBV2 | CASSITSGRRYEQYF | TGTGCCAGCAGTATCACTAGCGGGAGACGGTACGAGCAGTACTTC
TRBJ2-1 | . | TRBD1 | TRBV7-8 | CASSQGAGIHNEQFF | TGTGCCAGCAGTCAGGGGGCCGGGATCCACAATGAGCAGTTCTTC
TRBJ2-1 | . | TRBD1 | TRBV12-5 | CASGPSRGQGVMGSYNEQFF | TGTGCTAGTGGTCCCTCCCGAGGACAGGGTGTTATGGGCTCCTACAATGAGCAGTTCTTC
TRBJ2-3 | . | . | TRBV7-3 | CASSLSRGADTQYF | TGTGCCAGCAGCTTATCCAGGGGTGCAGATACGCAGTATTTT
TRBJ1-3 | . | TRBD1 | TRBV19 | CASSPVVGTGSGNTIYF | TGTGCCAGTAGTCCCGTTGTTGGGACAGGGTCTGGAAACACCATATATTTT
TRBJ2-3 | . | . | TRBV5-4 | CASSSRSSTDTQYF | TGTGCCAGCAGCTCGAGAAGTAGCACAGATACGCAGTATTTT
TRBJ2-1 | . | TRBD2 | TRBV19 | CASGSVGTRGWNEQFF | TGTGCCAGCGGATCCGTCGGGACTAGGGGATGGAATGAGCAGTTCTTC
TRBJ2-1 | . | TRBD2 | TRBV30 | CAWRWGGSYNEQFF | TGTGCCTGGAGGTGGGGGGGCTCCTACAATGAGCAGTTCTTC
TRBJ2-1 | . | . | TRBV6-4 | CASTRRRVLGPRYNEQFF | TGTGCCAGCACCCGACGGAGGGTGTTGGGACCACGTTACAATGAGCAGTTCTTC
TRBJ2-5 | . | . | TRBV5-1 | CASSLAASPEETQYF | TGCGCCAGCAGCTTGGCAGCTAGCCCCGAAGAGACCCAGTACTTC
TRBJ2-3 | . | TRBD2 | TRBV6-5 | CATLGGGRALDTQYF | TGTGCCACCCTCGGGGGCGGGAGGGCCCTGGATACGCAGTATTTT
TRBJ2-3 | . | TRBD2 | TRBV5-6 | CASSLGLGLAGVGDTQYF | TGTGCCAGCAGCTTGGGCCTTGGACTAGCGGGAGTGGGAGATACGCAGTATTTT
TRBJ2-5 | . | . | TRBV5-1 | CASSLDGDPYETQYF | TGCGCCAGCAGCTTGGACGGGGATCCATACGAGACCCAGTACTTC
TRBJ1-5 | . | TRBD1 | TRBV2 | CASSGTGGYQPQHF | TGTGCCAGCAGTGGGACAGGGGGCTATCAGCCCCAGCATTTT
TRBJ2-5 | . | TRBD2 | TRBV4-3 | CASSQRGRAGETQYF | TGCGCCAGCAGCCAACGGGGGAGGGCCGGGGAGACCCAGTACTTC
TRBJ2-2 | . | TRBD2 | TRBV27 | CASSLGREVPTGELFF | TGTGCCAGCAGTTTAGGTCGGGAGGTCCCCACCGGGGAGCTGTTTTTT
TRBJ2-1 | . | . | TRBV15 | CATSVSGRESSYNEQFF | TGTGCCACCAGCGTCTCTGGGCGGGAAAGCTCCTACAATGAGCAGTTCTTC
TRBJ2-7 | . | . | TRBV27 | CASSYGDFYEQYF | TGTGCCAGCAGTTACGGGGACTTTTACGAGCAGTACTTC
TRBJ1-1 | . | . | TRBV11-3 | CASSLQGNTEAFF | TGTGCCAGCAGCTTACAGGGAAACACTGAAGCTTTCTTT
TRBJ1-1 | . | . | TRBV6-1 | CASSDFPSGTSFF | TGTGCCAGCAGTGATTTTCCGTCGGGAACGTCTTTCTTT
TRBJ2-5 | . | TRBD1 | TRBV7-8 | CASSWGGDRVKETQYF | TGTGCCAGCAGCTGGGGGGGGGACAGGGTGAAGGAGACCCAGTACTTC
TRBJ2-3 | . | . | TRBV7-2 | CASSLSTRSAQYF | TGTGCCAGCAGCTTAAGCACCCGGAGTGCGCAGTATTTT
TRBJ2-7 | few | TRBD1 | TRBV7-9 | CASSLLTGGSYEQYF | TGTGCCAGCAGCCTACTGACAGGGGGCTCCTACGAGCAGTACTTC
TRBJ1-5 | once | TRBD1 | TRBV29-1 | CSVAGTGNQPQHF | TGCAGCGTTGCTGGGACAGGGAATCAGCCCCAGCATTTT
TRBJ2-3 | . | TRBD2 | TRBV4-3 | CASSQELGGGAGTQYF | TGCGCCAGCAGCCAAGAACTCGGCGGGGGGGCTGGTACGCAGTATTTT
TRBJ1-1 | . | . | TRBV19 | CASVDRPDYTEAFF | TGTGCCAGCGTCGACAGGCCTGACTACACTGAAGCTTTCTTT
TRBJ2-7 | . | TRBD2 | TRBV9 | CASSPPGGAKEQYF | TGTGCCAGCAGCCCCCCGGGGGGGGCGAAGGAGCAGTACTTC
TRBJ1-2 | . | TRBD1 | TRBV6-6 | CASSYADRPYTF | TGTGCCAGCAGTTACGCGGACAGGCCCTACACCTTC
TRBJ2-3 | . | . | TRBV5-1 | CASSLVGALTDTQYF | TGCGCCAGCAGCTTGGTGGGGGCACTCACAGATACGCAGTATTTT
TRBJ1-4 | . | TRBD1 | TRBV5-1 | CASSPGQANEKLFF | TGCGCCAGCAGTCCGGGACAGGCTAATGAAAAACTGTTTTTT
TRBJ1-6 | . | TRBD1 | TRBV7-9 | CASSPDRGLNSPLHF | TGTGCCAGCAGCCCAGACAGGGGGCTGAATTCACCCCTCCACTTT
TRBJ2-1 | . | TRBD1 | TRBV6-4 | CASSEGTGAHNEQFF | TGTGCCAGCAGTGAAGGGACAGGGGCCCACAATGAGCAGTTCTTC
TRBJ2-1 | . | TRBD2 | TRBV29-1 | CSVEQRGDSYNEQFF | TGCAGCGTTGAACAGCGGGGGGATTCCTACAATGAGCAGTTCTTC
TRBJ1-5 | . | . | TRBV13 | CASSFGQSNQPQHF | TGTGCCAGCAGCTTCGGACAGTCCAATCAGCCCCAGCATTTT
TRBJ1-5 | . | . | TRBV6-5 | CASSYKGGNQPQHF | TGTGCCAGCAGTTACAAGGGGGGCAATCAGCCCCAGCATTTT
TRBJ2-3 | once | . | TRBV6-4 | CASSTQRGDTQYF | TGTGCCAGCAGCACCCAGAGAGGAGATACGCAGTATTTT
TRBJ1-2 | . | . | TRBV10-3 | CAISERGTNYGYTF | TGTGCCATCAGTGAGCGGGGGACTAACTATGGCTACACCTTC